This T cell receptor beta chain originates from a study of shared T cell receptors in the human thymus. Libraries were prepared by immunoSEQ multiplex PCR; TCRdb keeps only in-frame clonotypes and omits some of them. The sample has about 730,000 clones; over 75% are singletons. CDR1 is SGHAT, CDR2 FQNNGV, per germline. The CDR3 is 15 amino acids. V was clipped by 1 base and J by 6 bases; unmatched bases: 7. The same data also went into a second study, on human thymus T cells. That source notes: Resected material from corrective heart surgery provided the thymus tissue analysed. Usage of V and J genes appeared biased in thymic and blood repertoires. Related reports documented highly overlapping thymic repertoires among unrelated individuals.

This TCR came from a girl in the first two years of life with a congenital heart defect. The sample comprised thymocytes. This chain uses TRBV11-2 with TRBJ2-3; 7 positions match TRBD2. CDR3 region: CASSLGPGGGDTQYF. The CDR3 DNA reads TGTGCCAGCAGCTTAGGTCCGGGGGGAGGTGATACGCAGTATTTT.